This section outlines one T cell receptor (beta chain) sequence together with its context. Its antigen is unknown. Base qualities are not at hand, and no much larger clone is one base apart. This sample was included in a study of shared clonotypes between healthy human individuals (dated by TCRdb to the early 2020s). As for the study more broadly: The cohort included three men and a couple of women between 18 and 49 years of age. To estimate repertoire size and how much clonotypes are shared between individuals, the study performed deep sequencing of blood TCR repertoires from 4 to 6 healthy adults. For each donor, CD4 naive and CD4 memory were each given three plates, CD8 naive was given two plates, and CD8 memory was given one plate. To increase sequencing depth and limit assay-specific biases, TCR repertoire library preparation and sequencing were carried out by different laboratories using diverse techniques. Leukapheresis yielded between about 0.9 and 9 billion PBMCs per donor.

V has 7 bases trimmed and J has 5 bases trimmed; junction bases matching no gene number 11. CDR1 and CDR2, looked up from the germline V gene (reference sequence), are LNHDA and SQIVND. From its cysteine to its phenylalanine, the CDR3 spans 15 amino acids. CDR3 DNA is the only sequence kept; it has 45 bases, read in frame from the first base. The donors were healthy, HIV-negative adults who had no recently reported acute infections or vaccinations. All donors were Caucasian adults living in Nashville, Tennessee, USA. CD4+ T cells were enriched through magnetic negative selection, after which naive cells were positively selected on CD45RA and the remaining negative fraction served as the memory subset. After blood collection by leukapheresis, PBMCs were isolated using Ficoll-Histopaque density gradient centrifugation and then cryopreserved in the vapor phase of liquid nitrogen. Analytical flow cytometry was used to check the purity and quantity of each magnetically sorted T cell population. Genomic DNA was isolated from every sorted fraction and measured by UV absorbance on a Nanodrop 2000c.

Using the deep immunoSEQ assay, TCR CDR3 regions were amplified from genomic DNA by multiplex PCR. Genomic DNA extracted from each cell subset was distributed evenly over all wells of several immunoSEQ 96-well plates, and each plate served as one replicate. For sorted subsets, each replicate PCR was loaded with about 0.2 ug genomic DNA, equivalent to 32,000 or so T cell genomes. Purified libraries were quantified with a Qubit 3.0 fluorometer, sized on a Bioanalyzer 2100, and re-quantified with the KAPA Library Quantification kit. Every immunoSEQ 96-well plate was sequenced on a separate single-read 150-cycle Illumina NextSeq 550 flow cell. Per the authors' processing: The immunoSEQ output contained only junctional sequences without quality scores, so filtering could not match that applied to full-length reads. To assign V/J genes and CDR3, sequences were annotated using PyIR, a Python wrapper for IgBLAST v1.9, with IMGT germline references. Reads were removed for weak V/J assignments (E-value above 1e-6), missing CDR3, stop codons, out-of-frame junctions, or ambiguous translated residues. V3J clonotypes were defined by identical inferred V gene, J gene, and CDR3 amino acid sequence. To compute the percentage overlap between repertoires, the number of shared unique clonotypes was divided by the size of the smaller repertoire. Richness of each repertoire was evaluated using RTK rarefaction, the Chao1 estimator, and Recon v2.1 estimates of unobserved clonotypes. OLGA was used to compute generation probabilities for all TCRbeta clonotypes that the gDNA method yielded from a handful of donors. Here the immuneACCESS table is served through TCRdb, limited to in-frame sequences with V and J called. Missing clones are a known gap in these copies; in checked studies unresolved V genes cover under half, and the rest lacks a known reason. From that table come the V and J calls and clone size; the DNA was used to work out D and trimming. The sample table holds about 2.3 million clones, of which 85% to 95% were seen once. The top ten clones comprise roughly 0.34% of the sample.

What the study reported, not specific to this receptor: Pairwise subsampling indicated that sequencing depth was expected to affect the degree of clonotype sharing among donors. Even with the large sequencing depth, rarefaction of the sorted-subset datasets indicated that sequencing was incomplete. Clonotypes shared by all four sorted-subset donors showed higher generation probabilities than non-shared clonotypes. Sampling was limited to blood, and TCR repertoires in tissue likely differ from TCR repertoires in blood. Estimated clonotype richness was generally larger for naive than for memory subsets. The small number of donors limited the genetic and exposure-history diversity represented. When a handful of donors were compared, the shared fraction of clonotypes was about 5.4% for naive CD4, approximately 3.5% for naive CD8, 2% to 2.5% for memory CD4, and about 0.36% for memory CD8.

The V gene is TRBV19 and the J gene is TRBJ1-1, with 9 central nucleotides matching TRBD1. Sequencing was done on a sample of naive CD4+ T cells from PBMCs. Explained via the paper, the cell subset or site label denotes: CD45RA+ positively selected. This sequence was found in a young man in good health. Some clones in this sample may be carry-over from other donors' samples. The CDR3 is CASTGTGIERTEAFF. Read as DNA, the sequence is TGTGCCAGTACCGGGACAGGGATCGAAAGGACTGAAGCTTTCTTT.